These T cell receptor beta chains were read from a single sample in a study of T-cell reconstitution after alpha-beta-depleted transplantation in children. TCRdb ran MiXCR on the PCR reads and lists one entry per CDR3 protein. This table has hundreds of thousands of distinct CDR3 sequences, roughly a tenth appearing once. This material consisted of PBMCs from the stem cell graft donor, taken from the stem cell graft. These receptors were collected from a human donor who donated a stem cell graft to a child with acute myeloid leukemia. Each CDR3 is given without its conserved first and last residue. The order of the fields is V gene, CDR3 protein.

TRBV10-3 AISGQGAGAGELF
TRBV29-1 SVVLAGGFSYEQY
TRBV29-1 SVGGRTDTQY
TRBV7-2 ASSLNPRETQY
TRBV29-1 SVIGDRRYNEQF
TRBV6-1 ASTPGVLYNEQF
TRBV7-3 ASSLDPRADTQY
TRBV7-3 ASSSGVGYNEQF
TRBV28 ASGGQGALETQY
TRBV29-1 SVERGVAGNPYEQY
TRBV12-3/TRBV12-4 ANGKGTFRSGELF
TRBV20-1 SARDSGGDSYEQY
TRBV28 ASRTGGYTQY
TRBV3-1 ASSHGGTEAF
TRBV12-3/TRBV12-4 ASSVAGAVPGELF
TRBV25-1 ASSVVGLSDNNEQF
TRBV7-2 ASRLRTVQETQY
TRBV5-1 ASSFRAVLADSTDTQY
TRBV28 ASSPFAGGARGDEQF
TRBV24-1 ATSDGGRYEQY
TRBV5-1 ASSSDEGEGNEQF
TRBV5-1 ASSVTQGKDTQY
TRBV10-2 ASSEPRQQNTEAF
TRBV28 ASSRRSSTLTRPEQY
TRBV5-1 ASSSRAGVLETQY
TRBV11-2 ASTADRRDEQF
TRBV6-1 ASSKSYEQY
TRBV4-3 ASSNRRGVDTIY
TRBV29-1 SSHIEGPYNEQF
TRBV9 ASSVYPGLVQETQY
TRBV20-1 SARLRRGPRLGDSNQPQH
TRBV7-3 ASSPQGDRATGELF
TRBV29-1 SVASGLAVEQF
TRBV18 ASSSNRNPYGYT
TRBV15 ATSRANSRGYNEQF
TRBV7-2 ASSFPGTGTDTQY
TRBV20-1 SAPTGSGYT
TRBV3-1 ASSQKTSGRAEGYEQY
TRBV20-1 SAPGPRTDTQY
TRBV27 ASSPTGSGTEAF
TRBV9 ASSAHLAGGPGELF
TRBV29-1 SVEVVGPYEQY
TRBV27 ASSSAVHTPQH
TRBV5-1 ASSRRSGSGLGSTDTQY
TRBV7-3 ASRLGGSLNEQF
TRBV20-1 SARWAHNQPQH
TRBV30 AWTRGIGNTIY
TRBV24-1 ATSDSTPGVRNTIY
TRBV3-1 ASSPIAGLDTQY
TRBV6-2/TRBV6-3 ASSPGLSGSYNEQF
TRBV20-1 SARKGRRDSPLH